This record concerns one T cell receptor (beta chain) sequence. The entry originates in a study of blood T cell repertoires in COVID-19. The CDR3 runs to 14 residues. Trimming took off 1 base at V and 4 bases at J, with 10 bases between the two ends. The germline V gene has CDR1 LGHNA and CDR2 YNFKEQ. Using immunoSEQ multiplex PCR, the repertoire was profiled, and TCRdb retains in-frame clones only, with some absent. This table has roughly 250,000 clones, about 85% appearing once. The chain couples TRBV4-2 to TRBJ1-1; a possible D gene is TRBD1 (5 bases). The sequence came from a man in his fifties or sixties who had recovered from COVID-19. The sequenced material came from peripheral blood. DNA of the CDR3: TGTGCCAGCAGCCAAGTGGCGGGGGGCACTGAAGCTTTCTTT. It specifies CASSQVAGGTEAFF.